The rows below give T cell receptor beta chains drawn from one sample of a study of T cell repertoires and HLA-DP antigens. Assay used: immunoSEQ multiplex PCR; TCRdb lists only in-frame clones, some missing. The table shows tens of thousands of clones, with around 77% occurring only once. These TCRs are of unknown antigen specificity. Sequenced input: CD4+ T cells from PBMCs. All receptors derive from a man between 60 and 75 years old in good health and CMV-seronegative. Both conserved end residues are trimmed from each CDR3. Expanded clones are given a class, and other clones once, few, many or no size at all.

CDR3 protein: ASSLPGADQPQH; CDR3 length: 12; V gene: TRBV7-2; clone size: medium-sized
CDR3 protein: ASSERQGSYGYT; CDR3 length: 12; V gene: TRBV6-1; clone size: .
CDR3 protein: ASSRRTGGEY; CDR3 length: 10; V gene: TRBV14; clone size: .
CDR3 protein: ASSLAGLATDTQY; CDR3 length: 13; V gene: TRBV7-2; clone size: once
CDR3 protein: ASSSRTATNEKLF; CDR3 length: 13; V gene: TRBV27; clone size: .
CDR3 protein: ASSWGTSGSTVTQY; CDR3 length: 14; V gene: TRBV5-4; clone size: .
CDR3 protein: ASSLDSFTVNIQY; CDR3 length: 13; V gene: TRBV6-5; clone size: .
CDR3 protein: ASSPAGVYEQY; CDR3 length: 11; V gene: TRBV7-7; clone size: .
CDR3 protein: ASSVVRDRVRTGELF; CDR3 length: 15; V gene: TRBV9; clone size: .
CDR3 protein: ASSAAGAGGLVGTDTQY; CDR3 length: 17; V gene: TRBV9; clone size: .
CDR3 protein: ASSNRLAAYNEQF; CDR3 length: 13; V gene: TRBV7-9; clone size: .
CDR3 protein: ASSPGPYGYT; CDR3 length: 10; V gene: TRBV5-6; clone size: .
CDR3 protein: ASSSTGQSSTDTQY; CDR3 length: 14; V gene: TRBV11-3; clone size: once
CDR3 protein: SVAPDRAGGELF; CDR3 length: 12; V gene: TRBV29-1; clone size: .
CDR3 protein: ASSLRGGEQY; CDR3 length: 10; V gene: TRBV5-4; clone size: .
CDR3 protein: ASSPGSANTEAF; CDR3 length: 12; V gene: TRBV9; clone size: .
CDR3 protein: ASSLDRRSGANVLT; CDR3 length: 14; V gene: TRBV7-2; clone size: .
CDR3 protein: ASSPRHGGEQF; CDR3 length: 11; V gene: TRBV4-1; clone size: .
CDR3 protein: ASSASAADREQPQH; CDR3 length: 14; V gene: TRBV5-5; clone size: .
CDR3 protein: ASSQGLGPAQY; CDR3 length: 11; V gene: TRBV4-3; clone size: .
CDR3 protein: ASGTTEYGYT; CDR3 length: 10; V gene: TRBV28; clone size: .
CDR3 protein: ASTFTRGEKLF; CDR3 length: 11; V gene: TRBV19; clone size: .
CDR3 protein: ASSTGTGGYNEQF; CDR3 length: 13; V gene: TRBV5-1; clone size: .
CDR3 protein: ASIVGQAPGETQY; CDR3 length: 13; V gene: TRBV2; clone size: .
CDR3 protein: ASSGGDGGYTEAF; CDR3 length: 13; V gene: TRBV7-2; clone size: .
CDR3 protein: ASSDPDSRGGGGNTEAF; CDR3 length: 17; V gene: TRBV9; clone size: .
CDR3 protein: SVEGASGSSYNEQF; CDR3 length: 14; V gene: TRBV29-1; clone size: .
CDR3 protein: ASTSPGTYEQY; CDR3 length: 11; V gene: TRBV6-5; clone size: .
CDR3 protein: ASREQYSNQPQH; CDR3 length: 12; V gene: TRBV6-1; clone size: .
CDR3 protein: ASRPRDRGQETQY; CDR3 length: 13; V gene: TRBV7-2; clone size: .
CDR3 protein: ASSVTGYEQY; CDR3 length: 10; V gene: TRBV6-1; clone size: .
CDR3 protein: ASSETGASWGYT; CDR3 length: 12; V gene: TRBV6-1; clone size: .
CDR3 protein: ASSPRATNTGELF; CDR3 length: 13; V gene: TRBV7-2; clone size: .
CDR3 protein: AWSVQQGLRGYT; CDR3 length: 12; V gene: TRBV30; clone size: .
CDR3 protein: ASSLWLEGPQTQY; CDR3 length: 13; V gene: TRBV7-2; clone size: .
CDR3 protein: ASSTAGGTQY; CDR3 length: 10; V gene: TRBV19; clone size: .
CDR3 protein: ASSLGAEKLF; CDR3 length: 10; V gene: TRBV15; clone size: .
CDR3 protein: AWSVAGQGSDEQY; CDR3 length: 13; V gene: TRBV30; clone size: .
CDR3 protein: ASSLQGASQETQY; CDR3 length: 13; V gene: TRBV7-9; clone size: .
CDR3 protein: ASLDTGELF; CDR3 length: 9; V gene: TRBV10-1; clone size: .
CDR3 protein: AIREDSLLGGYT; CDR3 length: 12; V gene: TRBV10-3; clone size: once
CDR3 protein: ASSIRDGTAF; CDR3 length: 10; V gene: TRBV6-5; clone size: medium-sized
CDR3 protein: ASSLEGRITDTQY; CDR3 length: 13; V gene: TRBV5-1; clone size: .
CDR3 protein: ASSSRTSGATGELF; CDR3 length: 14; V gene: TRBV5-4; clone size: .
CDR3 protein: ASSENPQGGHYT; CDR3 length: 12; V gene: TRBV6-1; clone size: .
CDR3 protein: ASSQATGLNYGYT; CDR3 length: 13; V gene: TRBV4-3; clone size: .
CDR3 protein: AWRVDRVGGTQY; CDR3 length: 12; V gene: TRBV30; clone size: .
CDR3 protein: SVGRGQHT; CDR3 length: 8; V gene: TRBV29-1; clone size: .
CDR3 protein: ASTRAWGSGETQY; CDR3 length: 13; V gene: TRBV6-1; clone size: .
CDR3 protein: ASSLPGRGTNTEAF; CDR3 length: 14; V gene: TRBV28; clone size: .